This entry describes one TCR beta chain. In the original analysis: Nucleated cell number was recorded as an estimate derived from reference gene primer amplification. Sequencing used immunoSEQ multiplex PCR; TCRdb keeps in-frame clones, though not all of them. That table is the source of V, J and clone size, and D and trimming were worked out from the DNA. There are 180,000 or so clones in the sample; around 87% occur only once, and approximately 0.64% lies in the top ten. This CDR3 has 14 amino acids. The germline V gene has CDR1 MNHEY and CDR2 SMNVEV (reference sequence). V was trimmed by 5 bases and J by 5 bases, leaving 12 bases between them. This entry belongs to a study of blood T cell repertoires in COVID-19. Overall study context: Collection of acute and convalescent COVID-19 samples took place in the United States, Italy and Spain. PBMCs, B-cell-depleted T cells, or T cells provided the cDNA or gDNA that made up the material.

V and J are TRBV27 and TRBJ1-4, with D tentatively TRBD1 (6 bases). Sequencing was done on a sample of peripheral blood. The origin of this receptor is a man in his fifties or sixties with acute or convalescent COVID-19. This CDR3 reads CASSATGDNEKLFF. Here the CDR3 DNA reads TGTGCCAGCAGTGCGACAGGAGACAATGAAAAACTGTTTTTT.